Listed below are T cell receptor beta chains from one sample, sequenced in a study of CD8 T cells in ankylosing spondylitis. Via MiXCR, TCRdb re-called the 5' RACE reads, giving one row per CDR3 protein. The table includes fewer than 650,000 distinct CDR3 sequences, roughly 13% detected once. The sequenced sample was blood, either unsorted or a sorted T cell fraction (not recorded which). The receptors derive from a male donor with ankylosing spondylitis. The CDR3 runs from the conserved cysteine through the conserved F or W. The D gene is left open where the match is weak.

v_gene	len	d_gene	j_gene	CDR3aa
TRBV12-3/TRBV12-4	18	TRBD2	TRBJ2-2	CASSRSLAGGPDTGELFF
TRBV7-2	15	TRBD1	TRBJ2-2	CASSRATGLTGELFF
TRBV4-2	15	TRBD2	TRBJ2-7	CASSQEVAGVLILYF
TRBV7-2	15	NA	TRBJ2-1	CASSLQGWDDNEQFF
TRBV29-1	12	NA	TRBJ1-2	CSVELGADGYTF
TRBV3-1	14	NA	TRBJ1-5	CASSPSGRGQPQHF
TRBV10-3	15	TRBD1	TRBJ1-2	CAISEPGQGIWGYTF
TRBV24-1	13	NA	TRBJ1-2	CATSGRQDYGYTF
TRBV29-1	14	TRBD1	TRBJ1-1	CSVARGTGYTEAFF
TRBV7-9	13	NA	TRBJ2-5	CASNPAGQETQYF
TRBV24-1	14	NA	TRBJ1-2	CATSDPGRRYGYTF
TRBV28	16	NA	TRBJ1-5	CASNPDGGLSNQPQHF
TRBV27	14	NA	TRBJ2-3	CASSGRATTDTQYF
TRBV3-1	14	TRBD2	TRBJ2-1	CASSQSGTRYEQFF
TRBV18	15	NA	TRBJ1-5	CASSPQGFSNQPQHF
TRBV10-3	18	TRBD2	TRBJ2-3	CAIRTLAGPESSTDTQYF
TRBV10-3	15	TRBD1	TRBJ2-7	CAISGQGTRTYEQYF
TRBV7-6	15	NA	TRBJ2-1	CASGAGPSSYNEQFF
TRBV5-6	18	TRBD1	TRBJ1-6	CASSQGQGERGYNSPLHF
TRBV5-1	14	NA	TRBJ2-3	CASSPGVSPDTQYF
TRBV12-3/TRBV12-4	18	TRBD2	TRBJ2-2	CACRALNLAGGPTGELFF
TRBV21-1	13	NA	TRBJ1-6	CAIPGQGDSPLHF